This TCR beta chain was documented in a study of T cell repertoires in cytomegalovirus infection. In TCRdb, the reads were re-called with MiXCR into one record per CDR3 protein. The repertoire holds about 920,000 distinct CDR3 sequences, with less than 40% as singletons. In its sample, this clonotype was seen a few times. Antigen unknown. The CDR3 consists of 19 residues. With V trimmed by 0 bases and J by 0 bases, 9 bases remained unmatched. Germline V lookup: CDR1 DFQATT, CDR2 SNEGSKA (reference sequence). V and J are TRBV20-1 and TRBJ2-1; 12 nucleotides align to TRBD1. The TCR sequence derives from a human donor in good health (CMV status not recorded). Some clones in this sample may be carry-over from other donors' samples. The sample in question was cultured CD8+ T cells from PBMCs, obtained from culture after CMV antigen stimulation. CDR3 DNA: TGCAGTGCTAGAGATTTGGGGACAGGGGGCCCTGGCTCCTACAATGAGCAGTTCTTC. This encodes CSARDLGTGGPGSYNEQFF.